This T cell receptor (beta chain) was found in a study of T cells in tuberculosis. The CDR3 sequence is 17 residues long. Trimming stripped 2 bases from V and 7 bases from J, with 21 bases between. CDR1 MNHNS and CDR2 SASEGT come from the germline V gene. Using immunoSEQ multiplex PCR, the repertoire was profiled, and TCRdb retains in-frame clones only, with some absent. The table lists 30,000 to 45,000 clones, roughly 93% of them singletons. At study entry, adolescents had tuberculin skin tests and IGRA screening. The rearrangement joins TRBV6-1 to TRBJ1-5; maybe TRBD1 (6 bases). Sequencing was carried out using PBMCs. This receptor was taken from a donor aged 10-29 years with latent tuberculosis or without tuberculosis infection. Some clones in this sample may be carry-over from other donors' samples. DNA of the CDR3: TGTGCCAGCAGTGAAATAATGAATACAGGGTACAGCCAGCCCCAGCATTTT. It specifies CASSEIMNTGYSQPQHF.